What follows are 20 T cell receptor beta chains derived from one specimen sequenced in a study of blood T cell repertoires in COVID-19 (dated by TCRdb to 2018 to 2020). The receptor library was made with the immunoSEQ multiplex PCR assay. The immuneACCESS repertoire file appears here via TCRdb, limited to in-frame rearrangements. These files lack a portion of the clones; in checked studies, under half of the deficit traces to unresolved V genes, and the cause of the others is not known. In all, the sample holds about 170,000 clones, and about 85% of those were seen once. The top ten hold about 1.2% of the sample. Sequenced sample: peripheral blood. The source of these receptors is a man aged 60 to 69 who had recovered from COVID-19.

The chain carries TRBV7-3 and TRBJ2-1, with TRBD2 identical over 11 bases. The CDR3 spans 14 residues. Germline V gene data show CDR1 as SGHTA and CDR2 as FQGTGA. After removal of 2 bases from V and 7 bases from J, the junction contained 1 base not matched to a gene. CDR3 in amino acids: CASSLASGGNEQFF. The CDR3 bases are TGTGCCAGCAGCTTAGCTAGCGGGGGGAATGAGCAGTTCTTC.

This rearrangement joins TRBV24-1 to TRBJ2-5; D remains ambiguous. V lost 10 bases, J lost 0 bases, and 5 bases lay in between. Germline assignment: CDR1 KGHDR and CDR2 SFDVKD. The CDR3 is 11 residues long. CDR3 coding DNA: TGTGCCACAGAGTACCAAGAGACCCAGTACTTC. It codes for CATEYQETQYF.

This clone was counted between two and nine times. In nucleotides, the CDR3 is TGTGCCAGCAGGGGGAGGGAGAATTCACCCCTCCACTTT. It specifies CASRGRENSPLHF. The V call is TRBV6-5, the J call TRBJ1-6, with D uncertain. CDR3 length equals 13 residues. The germline gives CDR1 MNHEY, CDR2 SVGAGI. V lost 6 bases, J lost 7 bases, and 10 bases lay in between.

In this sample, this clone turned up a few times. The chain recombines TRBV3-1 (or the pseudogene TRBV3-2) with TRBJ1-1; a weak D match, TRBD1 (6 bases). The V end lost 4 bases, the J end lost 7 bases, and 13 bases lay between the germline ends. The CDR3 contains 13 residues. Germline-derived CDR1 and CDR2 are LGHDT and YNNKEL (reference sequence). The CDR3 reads CASSPLQGFEAFF. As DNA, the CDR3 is TGTGCCAGCAGCCCGTTACAGGGTTTTGAAGCTTTCTTT.

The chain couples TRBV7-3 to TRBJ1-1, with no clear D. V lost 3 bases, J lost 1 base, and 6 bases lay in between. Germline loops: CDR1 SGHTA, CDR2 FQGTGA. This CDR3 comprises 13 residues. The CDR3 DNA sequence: TGTGCCAGCAGCTTTACAGCGAACACTGAAGCTTTCTTT. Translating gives CASSFTANTEAFF. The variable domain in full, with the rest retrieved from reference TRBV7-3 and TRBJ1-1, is GAGVSQTPSNKVTEKGKYVELRCDPISGHTALYWYRQSLGQGPEFLIYFQGTGAADDSGLPNDRFFAVRPEGSVSTLKIQRTERGDSAVYLCASSFTANTEAFFGQGTRLTVV.

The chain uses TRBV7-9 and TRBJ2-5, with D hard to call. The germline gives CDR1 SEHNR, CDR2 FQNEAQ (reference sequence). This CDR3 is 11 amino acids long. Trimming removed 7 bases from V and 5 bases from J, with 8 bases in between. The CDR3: CASTQRETQYF. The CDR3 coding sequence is TGTGCCAGCACCCAGAGGGAGACCCAGTACTTC.

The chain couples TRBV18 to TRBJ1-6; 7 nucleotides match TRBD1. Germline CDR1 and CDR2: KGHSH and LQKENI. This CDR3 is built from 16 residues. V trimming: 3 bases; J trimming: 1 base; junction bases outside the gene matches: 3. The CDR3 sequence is CASSPRQGSYNSPLHF. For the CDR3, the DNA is TGTGCCAGCTCACCTCGACAGGGATCCTATAATTCACCCCTCCACTTT.

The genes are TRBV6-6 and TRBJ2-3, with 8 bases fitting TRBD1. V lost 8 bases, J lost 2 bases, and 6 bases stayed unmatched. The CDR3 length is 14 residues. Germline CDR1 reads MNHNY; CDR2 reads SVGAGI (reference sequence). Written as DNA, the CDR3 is TGTGCCAGCGGCCCGGGACAGGTCACAGATACGCAGTATTTT. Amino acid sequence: CASGPGQVTDTQYF.

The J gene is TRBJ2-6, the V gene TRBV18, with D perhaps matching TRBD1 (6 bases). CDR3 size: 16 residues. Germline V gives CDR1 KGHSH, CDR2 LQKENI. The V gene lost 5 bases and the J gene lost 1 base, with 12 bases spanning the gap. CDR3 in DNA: TGTGCCAGCTCAGTTCTAACAGGGTCTGGGGCCAACGTCCTGACTTTC. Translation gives CASSVLTGSGANVLTF.

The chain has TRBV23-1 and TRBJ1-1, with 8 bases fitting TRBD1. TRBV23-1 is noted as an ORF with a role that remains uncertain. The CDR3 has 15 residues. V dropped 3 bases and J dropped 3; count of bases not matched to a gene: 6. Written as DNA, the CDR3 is TGCGCCAGCAGTCACCCCGACAGGGGAGACACTGAAGCTTTCTTT. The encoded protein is CASSHPDRGDTEAFF.

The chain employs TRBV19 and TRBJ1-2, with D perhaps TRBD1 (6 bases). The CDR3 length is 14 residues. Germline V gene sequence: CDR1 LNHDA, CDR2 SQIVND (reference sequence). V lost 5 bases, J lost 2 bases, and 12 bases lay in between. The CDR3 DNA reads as TGTGCCAGTAGTGCACAGGGAATAAACTATGGCTACACCTTC. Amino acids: CASSAQGINYGYTF.

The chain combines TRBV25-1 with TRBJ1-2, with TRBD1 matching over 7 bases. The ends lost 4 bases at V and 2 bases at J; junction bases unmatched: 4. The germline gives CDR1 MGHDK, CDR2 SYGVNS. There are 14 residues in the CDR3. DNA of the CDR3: TGTGCCAGCAGTGTTGACAGGGAGAACTATGGCTACACCTTC. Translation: CASSVDRENYGYTF.

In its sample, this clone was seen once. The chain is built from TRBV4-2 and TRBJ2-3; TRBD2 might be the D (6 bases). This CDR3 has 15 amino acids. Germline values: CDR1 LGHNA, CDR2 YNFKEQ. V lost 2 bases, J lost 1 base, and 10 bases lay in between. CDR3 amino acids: CASSQPRGGTDTQYF. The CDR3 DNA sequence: TGTGCCAGCAGCCAACCCCGCGGGGGCACAGATACGCAGTATTTT.

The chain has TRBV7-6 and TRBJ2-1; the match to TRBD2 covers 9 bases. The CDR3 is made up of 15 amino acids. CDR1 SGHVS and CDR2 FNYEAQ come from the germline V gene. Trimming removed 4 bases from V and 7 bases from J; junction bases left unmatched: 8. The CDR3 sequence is CASSSAGGLQNEQFF. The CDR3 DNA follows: TGTGCCAGCAGCTCGGCGGGGGGGCTGCAGAATGAGCAGTTCTTC.

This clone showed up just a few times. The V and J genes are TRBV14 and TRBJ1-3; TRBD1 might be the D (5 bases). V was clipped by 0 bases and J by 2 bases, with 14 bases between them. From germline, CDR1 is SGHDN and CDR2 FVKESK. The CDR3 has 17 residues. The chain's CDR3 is CASSQERSGVPGNTIYF. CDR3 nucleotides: TGTGCCAGCAGCCAAGAAAGATCGGGGGTCCCTGGAAACACCATATATTTT.

In nucleotides, the CDR3 is TGTGCCAGCAGCTTAGCGCAGGGGACCACTGAAGCTTTCTTT. The encoded protein is CASSLAQGTTEAFF. The V and J genes are TRBV7-9 and TRBJ1-1, with a tentative D call TRBD1 (6 bases). Trimming cost V 0 bases and J 4 bases, with 9 bases left between them. The V gene's germline CDR1 is SEHNR and CDR2 FQNEAQ (reference sequence). This CDR3 spans 14 amino acids. Full variable domain (outside the CDR3, taken from reference TRBV7-9 and TRBJ1-1): DTGVSQNPRHKITKRGQNVTFRCDPISEHNRLYWYRQTLGQGPEFLTYFQNEAQLEKSRLLSDRFSAERPKGSFSTLEIQRTEQGDSAMYLCASSLAQGTTEAFFGQGTRLTVV.

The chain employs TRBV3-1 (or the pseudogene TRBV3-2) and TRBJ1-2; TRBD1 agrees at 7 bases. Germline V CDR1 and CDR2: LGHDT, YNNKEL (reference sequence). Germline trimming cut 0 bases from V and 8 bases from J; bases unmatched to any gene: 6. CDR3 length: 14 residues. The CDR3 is CASSQDTGAGGYTF. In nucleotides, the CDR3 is TGTGCCAGCAGCCAAGATACAGGGGCAGGGGGCTACACCTTC.

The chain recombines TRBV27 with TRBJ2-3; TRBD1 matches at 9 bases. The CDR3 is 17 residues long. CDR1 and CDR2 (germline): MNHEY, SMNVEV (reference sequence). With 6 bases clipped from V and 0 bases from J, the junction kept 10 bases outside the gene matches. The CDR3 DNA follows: TGTGCCAGCAGAAATACAGGGGGCTGGTCTAGCACAGATACGCAGTATTTT. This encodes CASRNTGGWSSTDTQYF.

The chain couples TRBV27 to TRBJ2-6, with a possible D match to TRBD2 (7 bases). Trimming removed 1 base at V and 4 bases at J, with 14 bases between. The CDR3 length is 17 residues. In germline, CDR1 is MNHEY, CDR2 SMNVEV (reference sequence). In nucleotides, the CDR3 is TGTGCCAGCAGTTTATTCGGGGGGCTGGGGGGGGCCAACGTCCTGACTTTC. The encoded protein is CASSLFGGLGGANVLTF.

The CDR3 protein is CASSSTQDSSYEQYF. The CDR3 DNA is TGTGCCAGCAGTTCCACCCAGGACTCCTCCTACGAGCAGTACTTC. The chain recombines TRBV6-2 or TRBV6-3 with TRBJ2-7; TRBD2 is a possible D gene (5 bases). The CDR3 is 15 amino acids. With 4 bases removed from V and 0 bases from J, the gap between germline ends came to 13 bases. Germline CDR1 reads MNHEY; CDR2 reads SVGEGT.